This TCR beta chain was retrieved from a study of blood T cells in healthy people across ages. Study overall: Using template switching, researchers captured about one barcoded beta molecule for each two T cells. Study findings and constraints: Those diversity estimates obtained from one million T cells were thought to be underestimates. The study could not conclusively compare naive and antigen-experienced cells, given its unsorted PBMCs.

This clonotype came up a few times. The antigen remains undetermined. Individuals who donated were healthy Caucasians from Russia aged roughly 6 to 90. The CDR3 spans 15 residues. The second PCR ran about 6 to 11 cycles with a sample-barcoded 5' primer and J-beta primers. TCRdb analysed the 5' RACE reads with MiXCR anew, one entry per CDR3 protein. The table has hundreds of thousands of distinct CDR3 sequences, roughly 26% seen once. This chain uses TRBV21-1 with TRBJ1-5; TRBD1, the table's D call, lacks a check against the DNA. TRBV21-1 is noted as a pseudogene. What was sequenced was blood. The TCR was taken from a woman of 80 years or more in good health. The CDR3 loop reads CASREPDRVGQPQHF. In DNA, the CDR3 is TGTGCCAGCAGGGAACCTGACAGGGTTGGTCAGCCCCAGCATTTT.